The clone carrying this T cell receptor (beta chain) came up many times. This specimen belongs to a study of regulatory T cells in long-lasting Graves disease. Building the TCR beta libraries relied on iRepertoire HTBI primers, and CDR3 regions underwent Arm-PCR. TCRdb itself ran the multiplex PCR reads through MiXCR, one entry per CDR3 protein. The table includes about 440,000 distinct CDR3 sequences, roughly 15% detected once. The CDR3 sequence is 14 residues long. Trimming left V 6 bases short and J 8 bases short, with 19 bases between. Germline V gene sequence: CDR1 MDHEN, CDR2 SYDVKM. The time point: newly diagnosed GD, antithyroid drugs for less than 3 months. Construction of the TCR library relied on RNA isolated from PBMCs. By American Thyroid Association guidelines, Graves' disease was diagnosed in the cohort. A further study also used this sample, focusing on T cells in Graves' hyperthyroidism and ophthalmopathy. That work adds: Stability of Graves' hyperthyroidism was defined as absent ophthalmopathy progression within 18 months.

The sequenced sample was peripheral blood mononuclear cells (PBMCs), obtained at new diagnosis, from a patient treated with antithyroid drugs. The receptor comes from a woman in her twenties or thirties with Graves disease. The J gene is TRBJ1-1, the V gene TRBV28, with D unresolved. CDR3 loop: CASSIQWQVKEAFF. CDR3 sequence (DNA): TGTGCCAGCAGCATCCAATGGCAGGTGAAAGAAGCTTTCTTT.